This entry concerns a single T cell receptor beta chain. The antigen remains unidentified. This sample was included in a study of regulatory T cells in long-lasting Graves disease. Findings and caveats of the study: Shared public clonotypes totalled over 2,500 in persistent patients, compared with around 930 in new patients.

Time point in this sample: newly diagnosed GD, antithyroid drugs for less than 3 months. Researchers made the TCR library from RNA that was extracted from PBMCs. Enrollment of patients was through an endocrinology department in Xi'an, China. For TCR beta, libraries came from iRepertoire HTBI primers and Arm-PCR of CDR3 regions. TCRdb re-derived calls from the multiplex PCR reads in MiXCR, one entry per CDR3 protein. Counted here are fewer than 650,000 distinct CDR3 sequences, about 16% occurring once; the ten biggest clones make up more than 10%. V lost 4 bases to trimming and J lost 4 bases; unmatched junction nucleotides: 9. This CDR3 spans 14 amino acids. The V gene's germline CDR1 is DFQATT and CDR2 SNEGSKA (reference sequence). These data are also associated with another study on T cells in Graves' hyperthyroidism and ophthalmopathy. As that report states: HTBI primers were employed in a first-round RT-PCR of the TCR CDR3. Model predictions of ophthalmopathy came a median 6.5 months before onset.

V gene TRBV20-1 combines with J gene TRBJ1-1; 7 nucleotides agree with TRBD1. This material consisted of peripheral blood mononuclear cells (PBMCs), taken at new diagnosis, from a patient treated with antithyroid drugs. This TCR came from a man aged 18-30 years with Graves disease. CDR3 sequence (DNA): TGCAGTGCTACCCTGACAGGGCAGAGCACTGAAGCTTTCTTT. This gives the protein CSATLTGQSTEAFF.